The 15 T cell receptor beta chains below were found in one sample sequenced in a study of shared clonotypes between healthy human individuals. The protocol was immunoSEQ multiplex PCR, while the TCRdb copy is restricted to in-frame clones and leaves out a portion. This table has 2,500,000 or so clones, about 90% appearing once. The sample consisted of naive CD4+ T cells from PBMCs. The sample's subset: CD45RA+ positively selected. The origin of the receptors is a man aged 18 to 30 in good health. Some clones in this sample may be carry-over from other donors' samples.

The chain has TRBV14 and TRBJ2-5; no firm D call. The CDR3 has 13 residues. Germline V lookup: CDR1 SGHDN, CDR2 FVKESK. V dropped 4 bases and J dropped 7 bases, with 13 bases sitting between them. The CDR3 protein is CASSRVIPGTQYF. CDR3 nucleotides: TGTGCCAGCAGCCGGGTTATTCCGGGGACCCAGTACTTC.

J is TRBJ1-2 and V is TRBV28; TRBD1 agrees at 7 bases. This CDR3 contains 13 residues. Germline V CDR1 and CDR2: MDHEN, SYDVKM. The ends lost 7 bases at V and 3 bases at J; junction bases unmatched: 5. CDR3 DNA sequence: TGTGCCAGCAAACAGGGGCCCTACTATGGCTACACCTTC. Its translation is CASKQGPYYGYTF.

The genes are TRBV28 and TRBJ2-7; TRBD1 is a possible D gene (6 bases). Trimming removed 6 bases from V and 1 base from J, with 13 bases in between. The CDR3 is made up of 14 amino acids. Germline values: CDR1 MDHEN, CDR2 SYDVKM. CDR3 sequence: CASRPAGASYEQYF. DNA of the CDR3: TGTGCCAGCAGACCCGCAGGGGCGTCCTACGAGCAGTACTTC. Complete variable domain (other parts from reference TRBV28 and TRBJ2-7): DVKVTQSSRYLVKRTGEKVFLECVQDMDHENMFWYRQDPGLGLRLIYFSYDVKMKEKGDIPEGYSVSREKKERFSLILESASTNQTSMYLCASRPAGASYEQYFGPGTRLTVT.

This CDR3 reads CSAQRQTQFF. The CDR3 coding sequence is TGCAGTGCTCAGAGACAGACTCAGTTCTTC. This chain connects TRBV20-1 to TRBJ2-1, with D possibly being TRBD1 (5 bases). V lost 5 bases, J lost 13 bases, and 12 bases lay in between. Germline V gives CDR1 DFQATT, CDR2 SNEGSKA (reference sequence). The CDR3 covers 10 residues.

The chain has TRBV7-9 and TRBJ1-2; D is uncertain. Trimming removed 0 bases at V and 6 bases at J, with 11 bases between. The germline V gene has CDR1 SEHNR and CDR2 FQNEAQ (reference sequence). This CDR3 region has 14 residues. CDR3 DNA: TGTGCCAGCAGCTTAGCGCGGCAGGCTAATGGCTACACCTTC. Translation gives CASSLARQANGYTF.

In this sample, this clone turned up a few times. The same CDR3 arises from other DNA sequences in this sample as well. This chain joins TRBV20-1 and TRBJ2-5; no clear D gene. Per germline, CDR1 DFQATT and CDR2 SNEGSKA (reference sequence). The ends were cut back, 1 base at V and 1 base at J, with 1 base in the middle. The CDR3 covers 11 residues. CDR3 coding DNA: TGCAGTGCTAGAGCCCAAGAGACCCAGTACTTC. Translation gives CSARAQETQYF.

This CDR3 is CASNKGEPQETQYF. CDR3 nucleotide sequence: TGTGCCAGTAATAAGGGGGAACCTCAAGAGACCCAGTACTTC. The chain is built from TRBV19 and TRBJ2-5, with D perhaps TRBD1 (6 bases). Germline V CDR1 and CDR2: LNHDA, SQIVND (reference sequence). The CDR3 sequence is 14 residues long. V was trimmed by 7 bases and J by 2 bases, leaving 14 bases between them.

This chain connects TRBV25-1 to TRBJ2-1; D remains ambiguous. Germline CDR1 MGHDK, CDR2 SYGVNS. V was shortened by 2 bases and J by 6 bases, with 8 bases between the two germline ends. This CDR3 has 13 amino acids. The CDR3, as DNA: TGTGCCAGCAGTGAAATCGGTGGCAATGAGCAGTTCTTC. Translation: CASSEIGGNEQFF. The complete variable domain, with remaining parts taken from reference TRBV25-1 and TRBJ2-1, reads EADIYQTPRYLVIGTGKKITLECSQTMGHDKMYWYQQDPGMELHLIHYSYGVNSTEKGDLSSESTVSRIRTEHFPLTLESARPSHTSQYLCASSEIGGNEQFFGPGTRLTVL.

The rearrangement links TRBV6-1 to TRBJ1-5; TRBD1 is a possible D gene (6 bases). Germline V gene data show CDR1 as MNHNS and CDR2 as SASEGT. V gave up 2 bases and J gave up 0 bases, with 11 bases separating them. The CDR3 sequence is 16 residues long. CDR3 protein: CASSERGAPSNQPQHF. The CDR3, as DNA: TGTGCCAGCAGTGAACGGGGGGCGCCTAGCAATCAGCCCCAGCATTTT.

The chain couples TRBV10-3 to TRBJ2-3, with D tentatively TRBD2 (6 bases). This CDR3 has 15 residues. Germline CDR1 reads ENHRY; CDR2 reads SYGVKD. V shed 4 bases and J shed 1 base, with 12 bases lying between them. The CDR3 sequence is CAISVGGTGTDTQYF. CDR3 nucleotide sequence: TGTGCCATCAGTGTAGGAGGGACGGGCACAGATACGCAGTATTTT.

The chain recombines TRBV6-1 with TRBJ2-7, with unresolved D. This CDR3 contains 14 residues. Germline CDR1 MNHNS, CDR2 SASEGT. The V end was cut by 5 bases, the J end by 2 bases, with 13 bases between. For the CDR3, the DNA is TGTGCCAGCAGTCTCGGTGTACCCGCCTACGAGCAGTACTTC. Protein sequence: CASSLGVPAYEQYF.

CDR3 nucleotides: TGTGCCAGCAGCGAACAGGGCTATGGCTACACCTTC. This codes for CASSEQGYGYTF. The chain recombines TRBV9 with TRBJ1-2; possibly TRBD1 for D (6 bases). The CDR3 consists of 12 residues. V shed 3 bases and J shed 4 bases, with 7 bases lying between them. Germline V CDR1 and CDR2: SGDLS, YYNGEE.

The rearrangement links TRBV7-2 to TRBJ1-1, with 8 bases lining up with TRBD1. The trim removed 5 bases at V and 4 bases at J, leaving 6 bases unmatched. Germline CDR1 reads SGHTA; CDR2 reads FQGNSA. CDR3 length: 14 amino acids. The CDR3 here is CASSRQGTSTEAFF. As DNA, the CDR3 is TGTGCCAGCAGCCGACAGGGGACGAGCACTGAAGCTTTCTTT. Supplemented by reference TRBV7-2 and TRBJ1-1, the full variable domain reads GAGVSQSPSNKVTEKGKDVELRCDPISGHTALYWYRQSLGQGLEFLIYFQGNSAPDKSGLPSDRFSAERTGGSVSTLTIQRTQQEDSAVYLCASSRQGTSTEAFFGQGTRLTVV.

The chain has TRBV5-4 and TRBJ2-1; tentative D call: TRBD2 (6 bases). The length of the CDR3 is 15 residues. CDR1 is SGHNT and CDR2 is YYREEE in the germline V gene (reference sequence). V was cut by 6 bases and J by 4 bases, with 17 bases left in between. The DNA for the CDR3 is TGTGCCAGCACCCTGGCCAGCGGGTCGTACAATGAGCAGTTCTTC. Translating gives CASTLASGSYNEQFF.

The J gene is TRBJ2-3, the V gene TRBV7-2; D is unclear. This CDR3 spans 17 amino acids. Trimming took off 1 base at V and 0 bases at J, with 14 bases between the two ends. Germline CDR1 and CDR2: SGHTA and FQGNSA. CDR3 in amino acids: CASSLEGGLLSTDTQYF. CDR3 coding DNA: TGTGCCAGCAGCTTAGAGGGCGGATTATTGAGCACAGATACGCAGTATTTT. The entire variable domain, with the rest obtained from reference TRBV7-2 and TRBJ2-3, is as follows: GAGVSQSPSNKVTEKGKDVELRCDPISGHTALYWYRQSLGQGLEFLIYFQGNSAPDKSGLPSDRFSAERTGGSVSTLTIQRTQQEDSAVYLCASSLEGGLLSTDTQYFGPGTRLTVL.